This T cell receptor (beta chain) was sequenced for a study of response to subunit inactivated influenza vaccine. Whole-study findings and limits: Authors suggested each seasonal influenza vaccination recruits few new T cells.

The CDR3 spans 15 residues. Germline lookup yields CDR1 MDHEN and CDR2 SYDVKM. V lost 2 bases, J lost 1 base, and 9 bases lay in between. TCRdb passed the RT-PCR reads through MiXCR, listing each CDR3 protein once. The sample records about 540,000 distinct CDR3 sequences, approximately 22% being singletons. This clonotype was observed a handful of times. Its antigen is unknown. These same data were also listed under a study on T cells expressing NK-cell markers. In that study: It was by 5'RACE template switching with UMIs that TCR beta cDNA was made. It was sorted CD3+CD56-NKG2C+, CD3+CD56+NKG2C- and CD3+CD56+NKG2C+ T cells that provided the TCR beta repertoires. In several donors, dominant clonotypes made up about 25-60.1% of CD3+CD56-NKG2C+ cells.

The receptor comes from a man aged 50-59 years who received an inactivated influenza vaccine. The chain has TRBV28 and TRBJ2-4, with D perhaps given as TRBD1 or TRBD2 (5 bases each). The sample consisted of CD4+ T cells sorted from PBMCs, taken about 13 days after vaccination. In DNA, the CDR3 is TGTGCCAGCAGTTTAACTCGGGGCGCCAAAAACATTCAGTACTTC. Translation: CASSLTRGAKNIQYF.